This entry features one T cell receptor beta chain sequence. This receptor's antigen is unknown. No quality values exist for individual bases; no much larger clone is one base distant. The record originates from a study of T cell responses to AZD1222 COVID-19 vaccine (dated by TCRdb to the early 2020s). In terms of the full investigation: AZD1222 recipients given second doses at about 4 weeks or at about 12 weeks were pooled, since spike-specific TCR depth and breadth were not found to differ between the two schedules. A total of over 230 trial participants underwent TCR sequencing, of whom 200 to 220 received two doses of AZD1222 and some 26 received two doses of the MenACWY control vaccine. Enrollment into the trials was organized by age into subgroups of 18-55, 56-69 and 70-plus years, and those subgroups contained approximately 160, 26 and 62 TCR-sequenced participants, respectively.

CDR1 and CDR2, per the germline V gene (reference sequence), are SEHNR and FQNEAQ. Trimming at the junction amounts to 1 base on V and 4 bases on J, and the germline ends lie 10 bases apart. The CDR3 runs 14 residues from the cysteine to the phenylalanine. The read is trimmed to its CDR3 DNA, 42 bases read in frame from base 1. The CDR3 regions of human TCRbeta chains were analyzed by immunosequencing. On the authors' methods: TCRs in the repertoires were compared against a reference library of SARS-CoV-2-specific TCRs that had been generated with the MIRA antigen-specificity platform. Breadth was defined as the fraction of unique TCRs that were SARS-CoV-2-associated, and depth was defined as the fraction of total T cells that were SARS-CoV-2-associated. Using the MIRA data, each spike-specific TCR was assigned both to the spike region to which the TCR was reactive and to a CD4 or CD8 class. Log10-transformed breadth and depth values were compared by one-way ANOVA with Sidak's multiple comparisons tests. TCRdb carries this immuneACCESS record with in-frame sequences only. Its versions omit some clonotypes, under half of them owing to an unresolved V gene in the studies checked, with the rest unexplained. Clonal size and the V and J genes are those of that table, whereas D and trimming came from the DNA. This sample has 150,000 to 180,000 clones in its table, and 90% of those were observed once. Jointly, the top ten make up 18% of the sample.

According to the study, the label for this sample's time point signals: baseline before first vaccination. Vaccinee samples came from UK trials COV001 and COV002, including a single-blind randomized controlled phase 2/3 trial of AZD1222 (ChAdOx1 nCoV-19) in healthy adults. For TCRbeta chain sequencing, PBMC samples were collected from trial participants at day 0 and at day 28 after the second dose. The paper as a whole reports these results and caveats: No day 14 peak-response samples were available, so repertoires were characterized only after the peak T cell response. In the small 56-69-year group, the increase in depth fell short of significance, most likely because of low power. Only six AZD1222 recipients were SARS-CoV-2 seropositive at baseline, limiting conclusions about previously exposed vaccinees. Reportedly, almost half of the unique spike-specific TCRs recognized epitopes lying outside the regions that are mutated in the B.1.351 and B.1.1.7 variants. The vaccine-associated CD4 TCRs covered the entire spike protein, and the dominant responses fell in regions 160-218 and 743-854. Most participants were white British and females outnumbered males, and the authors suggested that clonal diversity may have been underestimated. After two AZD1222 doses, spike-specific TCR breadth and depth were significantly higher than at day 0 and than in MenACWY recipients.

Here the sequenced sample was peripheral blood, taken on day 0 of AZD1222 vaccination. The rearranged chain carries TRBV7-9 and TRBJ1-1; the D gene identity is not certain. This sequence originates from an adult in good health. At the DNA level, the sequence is TGTGCCAGCAGCTTAGTTCCTCCGGGCACTGAAGCTTTCTTT. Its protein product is CASSLVPPGTEAFF.